This T cell receptor (beta chain) originates from a study of OX40 agonist ivuxolimab in advanced cancers. Study as a whole: Three patients responded partially, comprising one with hepatocellular carcinoma and two with cutaneous melanoma. Whole-study findings and limits: Researchers did not determine the expanded peripheral T cells' antigen specificity. CD8+ T cells averaged more expanded clones than CD4+. People who partly responded at 0.1-3.0 mg/kg had some of the least clonal expansion seen.

Comments on this clone: Its antigen remains unknown.

TCRdb's copy holds only in-frame clones and misses some; the assay was immunoSEQ multiplex PCR. The table lists tens of thousands of clones, 84% of them singletons. The source was CD4+ or CD8+ T cells sorted from blood, collected in a trial of the OX40 agonist ivuxolimab. This TCR derives from an adult with an advanced solid tumor such as melanoma, head and neck, liver or kidney cancer.

DNA for the CDR3: TGTGCCAGCAGTGTCCCGGGATCGAACACCGGGGAGCTGTTTTTT. It yields the protein CASSVPGSNTGELFF. This sequence joins TRBV6-1 and TRBJ2-2; the D gene is possibly TRBD2 (5 bases). The CDR3 contains 15 residues. CDR1 is MNHNS and CDR2 is SASEGT in the germline V gene. Trimming stripped 4 bases from V and 0 bases from J, with 9 bases between.